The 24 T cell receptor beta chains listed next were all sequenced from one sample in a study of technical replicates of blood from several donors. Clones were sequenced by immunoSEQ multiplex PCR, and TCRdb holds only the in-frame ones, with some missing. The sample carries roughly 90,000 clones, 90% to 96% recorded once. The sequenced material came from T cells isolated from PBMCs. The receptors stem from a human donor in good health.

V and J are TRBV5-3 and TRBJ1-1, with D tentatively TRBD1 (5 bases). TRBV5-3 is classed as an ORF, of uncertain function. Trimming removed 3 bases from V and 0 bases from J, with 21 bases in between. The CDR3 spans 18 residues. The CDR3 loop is CARSSQNLPGLMNTEAFF. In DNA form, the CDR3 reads TGTGCCAGAAGCTCACAGAACTTACCGGGACTGATGAACACTGAAGCTTTCTTT.

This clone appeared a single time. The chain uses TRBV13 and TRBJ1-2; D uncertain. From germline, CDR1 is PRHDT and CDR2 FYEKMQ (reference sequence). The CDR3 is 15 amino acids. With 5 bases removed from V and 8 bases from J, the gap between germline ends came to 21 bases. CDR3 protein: CASSLESDNPGGYTF. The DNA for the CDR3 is TGTGCCAGCAGCCTAGAGTCGGATAACCCGGGGGGCTACACCTTC.

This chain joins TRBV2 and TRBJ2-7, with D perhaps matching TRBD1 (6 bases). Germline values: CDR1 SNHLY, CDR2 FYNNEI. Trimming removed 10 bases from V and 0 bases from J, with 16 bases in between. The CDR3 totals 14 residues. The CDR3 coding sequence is TGTGCCAACAAAGCTACAGGGTTCTCCTACGAGCAGTACTTC. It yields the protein CANKATGFSYEQYF.

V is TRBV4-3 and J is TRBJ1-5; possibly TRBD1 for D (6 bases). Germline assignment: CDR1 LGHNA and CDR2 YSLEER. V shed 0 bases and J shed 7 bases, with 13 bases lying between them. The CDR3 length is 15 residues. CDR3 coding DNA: TGCGCCAGCAGCCAAGATCGGACAGTAGGGCAGCCCCAGCATTTT. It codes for CASSQDRTVGQPQHF.

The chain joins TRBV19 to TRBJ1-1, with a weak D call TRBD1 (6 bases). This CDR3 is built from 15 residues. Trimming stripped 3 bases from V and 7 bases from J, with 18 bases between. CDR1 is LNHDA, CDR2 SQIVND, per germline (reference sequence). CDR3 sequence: CASSIYLDRRFEAFF. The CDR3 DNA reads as TGTGCCAGTAGTATCTACTTGGACAGAAGATTTGAAGCTTTCTTT.

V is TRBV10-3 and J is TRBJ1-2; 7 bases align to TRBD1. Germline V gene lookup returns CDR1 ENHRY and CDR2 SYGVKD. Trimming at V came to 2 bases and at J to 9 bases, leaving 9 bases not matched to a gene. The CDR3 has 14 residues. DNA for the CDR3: TGTGCCATCAGTGAGATAGGGGGCAGGTTGAGCTACACCTTC. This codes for CAISEIGGRLSYTF.

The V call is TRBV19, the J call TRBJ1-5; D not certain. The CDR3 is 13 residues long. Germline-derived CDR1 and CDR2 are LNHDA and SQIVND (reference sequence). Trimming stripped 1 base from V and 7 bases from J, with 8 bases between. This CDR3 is CASSIGNSQPQHF. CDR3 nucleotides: TGTGCCAGTAGTATAGGCAACTCGCAGCCCCAGCATTTT.

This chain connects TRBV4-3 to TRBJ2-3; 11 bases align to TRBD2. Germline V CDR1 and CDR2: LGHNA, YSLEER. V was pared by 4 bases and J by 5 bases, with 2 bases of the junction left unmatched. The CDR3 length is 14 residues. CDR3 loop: CASSLAGGGDTQYF. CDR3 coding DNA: TGCGCCAGCAGCCTAGCGGGAGGGGGAGATACGCAGTATTTT.

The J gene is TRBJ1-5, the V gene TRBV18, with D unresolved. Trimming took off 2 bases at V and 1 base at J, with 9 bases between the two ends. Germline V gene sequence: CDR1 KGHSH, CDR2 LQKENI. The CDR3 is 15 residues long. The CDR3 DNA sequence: TGTGCCAGCTCACCAGTAAGAGGGAGCAATCAGCCCCAGCATTTT. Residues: CASSPVRGSNQPQHF.

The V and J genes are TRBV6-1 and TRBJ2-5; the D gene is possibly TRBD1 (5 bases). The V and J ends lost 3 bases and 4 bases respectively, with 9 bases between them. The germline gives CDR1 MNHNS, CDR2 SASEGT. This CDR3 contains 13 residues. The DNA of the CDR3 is TGTGCCAGCAGTGAGGTGCAGGGAGAGACCCAGTACTTC. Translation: CASSEVQGETQYF.

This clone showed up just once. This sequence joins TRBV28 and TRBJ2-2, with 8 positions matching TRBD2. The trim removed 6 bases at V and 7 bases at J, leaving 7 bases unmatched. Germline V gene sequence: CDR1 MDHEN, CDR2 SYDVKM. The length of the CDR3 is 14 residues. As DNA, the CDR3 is TGTGCCAGCAGAACTCGGACTAGCTTCGGGGAGCTGTTTTTT. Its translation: CASRTRTSFGELFF.

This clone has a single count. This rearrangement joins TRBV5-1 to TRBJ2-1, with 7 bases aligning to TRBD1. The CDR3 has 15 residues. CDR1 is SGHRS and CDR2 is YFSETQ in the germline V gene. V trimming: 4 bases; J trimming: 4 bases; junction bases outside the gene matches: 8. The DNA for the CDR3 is TGCGCCAGCAGCATAGGGACAGTAACATACAATGAGCAGTTCTTC. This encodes CASSIGTVTYNEQFF.

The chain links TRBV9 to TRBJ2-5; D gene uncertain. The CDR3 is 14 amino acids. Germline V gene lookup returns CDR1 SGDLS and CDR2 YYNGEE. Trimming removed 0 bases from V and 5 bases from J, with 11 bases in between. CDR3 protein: CASSVAGISETQYF. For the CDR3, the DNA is TGTGCCAGCAGCGTAGCGGGTATTAGTGAGACCCAGTACTTC. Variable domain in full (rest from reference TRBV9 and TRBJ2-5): DSGVTQTPKHLITATGQRVTLRCSPRSGDLSVYWYQQSLDQGLQFLIQYYNGEERAKGNILERFSAQQFPDLHSELNLSSLELGDSALYFCASSVAGISETQYFGPGTRLLVL.

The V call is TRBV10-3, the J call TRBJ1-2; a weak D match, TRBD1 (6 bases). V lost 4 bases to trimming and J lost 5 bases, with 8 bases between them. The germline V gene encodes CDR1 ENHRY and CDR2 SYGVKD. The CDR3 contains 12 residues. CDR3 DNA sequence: TGTGCCATCAGTGGGACAGATTATGGCTACACCTTC. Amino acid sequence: CAISGTDYGYTF.

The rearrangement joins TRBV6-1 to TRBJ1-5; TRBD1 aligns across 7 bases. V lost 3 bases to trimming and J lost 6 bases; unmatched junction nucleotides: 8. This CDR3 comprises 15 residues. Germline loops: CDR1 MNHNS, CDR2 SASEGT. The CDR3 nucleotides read TGTGCCAGCAGTGAGCTACAGGGGATAATTCAGCCCCAGCATTTT. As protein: CASSELQGIIQPQHF.

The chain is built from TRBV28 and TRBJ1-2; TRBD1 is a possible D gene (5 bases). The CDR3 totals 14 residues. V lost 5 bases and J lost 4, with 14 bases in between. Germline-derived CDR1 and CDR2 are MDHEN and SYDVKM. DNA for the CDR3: TGTGCCAGCAGTCTGAGTATGCAGGGCTATGGCTACACCTTC. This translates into CASSLSMQGYGYTF.

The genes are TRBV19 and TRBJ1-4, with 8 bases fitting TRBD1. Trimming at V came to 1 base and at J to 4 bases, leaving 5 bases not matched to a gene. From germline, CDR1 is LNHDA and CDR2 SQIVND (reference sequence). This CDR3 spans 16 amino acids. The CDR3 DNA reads TGTGCCAGTAGTATAGGCAGGGGGCTTAATAATGAAAAACTGTTTTTT. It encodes CASSIGRGLNNEKLFF.

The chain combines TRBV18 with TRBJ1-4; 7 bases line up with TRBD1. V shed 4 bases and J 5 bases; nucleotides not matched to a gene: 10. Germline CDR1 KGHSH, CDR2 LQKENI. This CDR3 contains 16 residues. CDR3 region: CASSRNKGQLNEKLFF. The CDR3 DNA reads TGTGCCAGCTCACGAAACAAGGGACAGCTAAATGAAAAACTGTTTTTT.

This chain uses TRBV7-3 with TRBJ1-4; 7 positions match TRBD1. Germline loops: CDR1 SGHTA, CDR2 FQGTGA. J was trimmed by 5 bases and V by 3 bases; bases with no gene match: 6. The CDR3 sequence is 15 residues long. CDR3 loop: CASSFSHRGNEKLFF. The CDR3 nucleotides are TGTGCCAGCAGCTTTTCTCACAGGGGAAATGAAAAACTGTTTTTT.

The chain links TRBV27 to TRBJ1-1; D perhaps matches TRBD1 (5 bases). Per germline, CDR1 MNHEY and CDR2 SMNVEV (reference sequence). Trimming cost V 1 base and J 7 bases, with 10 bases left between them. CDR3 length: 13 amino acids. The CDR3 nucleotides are TGTGCCAGCAGTTTATTTTGGGGGGATGAAGCTTTCTTT. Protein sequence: CASSLFWGDEAFF.

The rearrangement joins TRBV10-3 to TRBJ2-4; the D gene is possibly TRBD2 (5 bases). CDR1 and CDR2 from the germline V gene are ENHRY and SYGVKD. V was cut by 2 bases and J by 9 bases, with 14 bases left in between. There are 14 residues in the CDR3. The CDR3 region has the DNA TGTGCCATCAGTGAGGGTAGGGAAGAGGGCATTCAGTACTTC. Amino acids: CAISEGREEGIQYF.

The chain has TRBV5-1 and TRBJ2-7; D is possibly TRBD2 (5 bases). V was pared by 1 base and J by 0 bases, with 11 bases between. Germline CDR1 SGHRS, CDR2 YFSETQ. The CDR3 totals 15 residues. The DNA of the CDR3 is TGCGCCAGCAGCTTGTCCGGGATTTACTCCTACGAGCAGTACTTC. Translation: CASSLSGIYSYEQYF.

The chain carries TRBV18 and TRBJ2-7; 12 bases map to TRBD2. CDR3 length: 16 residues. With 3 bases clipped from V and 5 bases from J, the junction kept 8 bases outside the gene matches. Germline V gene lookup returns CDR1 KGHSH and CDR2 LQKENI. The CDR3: CASSPLTRLAGDEQYF. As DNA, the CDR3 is TGTGCCAGCTCACCCCTCACGCGACTAGCGGGAGACGAGCAGTACTTC.

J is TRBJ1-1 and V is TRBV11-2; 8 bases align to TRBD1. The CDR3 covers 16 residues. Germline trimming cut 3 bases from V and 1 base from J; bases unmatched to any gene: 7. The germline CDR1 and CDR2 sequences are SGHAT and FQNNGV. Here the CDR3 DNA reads TGTGCCAGCAGCTTTTTTACCGGGACAGGGAACACTGAAGCTTTCTTT. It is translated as CASSFFTGTGNTEAFF.